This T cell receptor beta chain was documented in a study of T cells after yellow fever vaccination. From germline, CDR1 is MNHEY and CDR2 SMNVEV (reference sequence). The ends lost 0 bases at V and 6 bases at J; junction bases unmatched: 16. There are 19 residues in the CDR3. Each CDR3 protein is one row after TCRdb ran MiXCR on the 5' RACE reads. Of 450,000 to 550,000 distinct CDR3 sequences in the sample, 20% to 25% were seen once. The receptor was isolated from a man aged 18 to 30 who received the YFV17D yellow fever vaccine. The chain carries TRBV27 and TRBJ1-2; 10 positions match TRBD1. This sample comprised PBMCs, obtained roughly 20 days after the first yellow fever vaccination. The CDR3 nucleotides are TGTGCCAGCAGTTTATCGATCAGGGGGGGACAGGGGACCGTCGATGGCTACACCTTC. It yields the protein CASSLSIRGGQGTVDGYTF.